Described below is a single T cell receptor (beta chain) sequence and its context. The antigen remains undetermined. A multiplex PCR was run with 60 Vbeta primers and 13 Jbeta primers. Profiled with immunoSEQ multiplex PCR; TCRdb holds only in-frame clones, not every one. Among about 110,000 clones listed, about 70% were seen once. The record originates from a study of cytomegalovirus exposure and HLA in healthy donors. Findings of the study overall: With further analysis later on, most CMV-associated TCR beta chains appeared HLA-restricted. A list of around 160 TCR beta chains associated with cytomegalovirus was given.

V was pared by 1 base and J by 2 bases, with 14 bases between. Germline V gene lookup returns CDR1 MDHEN and CDR2 SYDVKM. The length of the CDR3 is 16 residues. The TCR originated in a man aged 50 to 60 in good health and CMV-seropositive. The V call is TRBV28, the J call TRBJ1-1, with a weak D call TRBD1 (5 bases). Sequenced material: PBMCs. The CDR3 loop is CASSLLDNRLNTEAFF. DNA of the CDR3: TGTGCCAGCAGTTTATTGGACAATAGGCTCAACACTGAAGCTTTCTTT.